This TCR beta chain was recorded in a study of patients and donors after allogeneic stem cell transplantation. TCRdb processed the RT-PCR reads anew with MiXCR; each CDR3 protein has one entry. The sample gives 90,000 to 130,000 distinct CDR3 sequences, 35% of which show up once; around 30% is in the top ten. This CDR3 region has 15 residues. V was pared by 1 base and J by 4 bases, with 10 bases between. From germline, CDR1 is MNHNY and CDR2 SVGAGI (reference sequence). Material for sequencing was blood, either unsorted or a sorted T cell fraction (not recorded which). The receptor comes from a human donor who was either an allogeneic HSCT recipient or a stem cell or donor lymphocyte infusion donor (not recorded which). It is not recorded whose cells these are; they may come from a transplant donor. The rearrangement links TRBV6-6 to TRBJ1-4; D remains unclear. In nucleotides, the CDR3 is TGTGCCAGCAGTTACTTGGCGGGGTATAATGAAAAACTGTTTTTT. It yields the protein CASSYLAGYNEKLFF.